The 16 T cell receptor beta chains reported below all come from one sample, sequenced in a study of blood T cell repertoires in COVID-19. Assay used: immunoSEQ multiplex PCR; TCRdb lists only in-frame clones, some missing. Among around 250,000 clones listed, around 86% were seen once. The sequencing sample was made of PBMCs or T cells enriched from blood (not recorded which). The receptors here all came from a man between 18 and 29 years old who had recovered from COVID-19.

The chain couples TRBV28 to TRBJ2-7; 9 bases map to TRBD2. The germline gives CDR1 MDHEN, CDR2 SYDVKM. The CDR3 loop spans 14 amino acids. The J segment lost 2 bases and the V segment lost 7 bases, leaving 6 bases of the junction unmatched. The CDR3 loop reads CASKLAGRTYEQYF. The CDR3, as DNA: TGTGCCAGCAAGCTAGCGGGGAGAACCTACGAGCAGTACTTC.

The chain combines TRBV29-1 with TRBJ1-1; D might be TRBD1 (5 bases). CDR3 length: 13 residues. V was clipped by 4 bases and J by 1 base, with 10 bases between them. The germline CDR1 and CDR2 sequences are SQVTM and ANQGSEA. As DNA, the CDR3 is TGCAGCGTTGCGCCAGGGCCGAACACTGAAGCTTTCTTT. Translated, it gives CSVAPGPNTEAFF.

The chain has TRBV6-5 and TRBJ2-3, with 7 nucleotides matching TRBD2. This CDR3 region has 12 residues. Germline loops: CDR1 MNHEY, CDR2 SVGAGI. The trim removed 6 bases at V and 3 bases at J, leaving 0 bases unmatched. The DNA for the CDR3 is TGTGCCAGCAGGGGAGGGACAGATACGCAGTATTTT. It specifies CASRGGTDTQYF.

The V and J genes are TRBV6-1 and TRBJ1-5, with D possibly TRBD1 on 6 matching bases. V lost 0 bases to trimming and J lost 5 bases, with 11 bases between them. Germline CDR1 reads MNHNS; CDR2 reads SASEGT. This CDR3 contains 15 residues. CDR3 protein: CASSEAGGAYQPQHF. The CDR3 DNA sequence: TGTGCCAGCAGTGAAGCTGGGGGGGCGTATCAGCCCCAGCATTTT.

V and J are TRBV12-5 and TRBJ2-1, with 7 positions matching TRBD2. V shed 3 bases and J 5 bases; nucleotides not matched to a gene: 7. Germline V gene data show CDR1 as LGHNT and CDR2 as FRNRAP. The CDR3 totals 15 residues. Here the CDR3 reads CASGLAGIGDNEQFF. The CDR3 DNA follows: TGTGCTAGTGGTTTAGCGGGGATTGGTGACAATGAGCAGTTCTTC.

V and J are TRBV7-8 and TRBJ1-1; no firm D call. Germline CDR1 is SGHVS and CDR2 is FQNEAQ. There are 15 residues in the CDR3. V was cut by 5 bases and J by 4 bases, with 17 bases left in between. The CDR3 nucleotides read TGTGCCAGCAGCCCACGCCAGGAACCGACCACTGAAGCTTTCTTT. Amino acids: CASSPRQEPTTEAFF.

The rearrangement uses TRBV18 and TRBJ2-1; 16 bases map to TRBD2. The junction had 13 bases not matched to a gene; V was cut back by 2 bases and J by 9 bases. CDR1 is KGHSH and CDR2 is LQKENI in the germline V gene. The CDR3 contains 19 residues. Here the CDR3 DNA reads TGTGCCAGCTCACCAAAGGGACTAGCGGGGGGGCCGTCGGGCGGTGAGCAGTTCTTC. Protein product: CASSPKGLAGGPSGGEQFF.

The CDR3 loop is CATLGGYEQYF. CDR3 in DNA: TGTGCCACCCTAGGGGGCTACGAGCAGTACTTC. The chain recombines TRBV24-1 with TRBJ2-7; perhaps TRBD1 as D (6 bases). Per the germline V gene, CDR1 is KGHDR and CDR2 is SFDVKD. The CDR3 runs 11 residues. Trimming stripped 9 bases from V and 3 bases from J, with 8 bases between.

This clone showed up just once. The genes are TRBV3-1 (or the pseudogene TRBV3-2) and TRBJ1-1; D is perhaps TRBD1 (6 bases). The CDR3 contains 15 residues. Germline assignment: CDR1 LGHDT and CDR2 YNNKEL (reference sequence). The V end was cut by 4 bases, the J end by 1 base, with 13 bases between. The CDR3 reads CASSPIRGPNTEAFF. CDR3 nucleotide sequence: TGTGCCAGCAGCCCAATCAGGGGCCCGAACACTGAAGCTTTCTTT.

The chain combines TRBV24-1 with TRBJ2-3; 10 positions match TRBD2. With V trimmed by 3 bases and J by 3 bases, 5 bases remained unmatched. Germline V gene data show CDR1 as KGHDR and CDR2 as SFDVKD. The CDR3 contains 16 residues. The CDR3 spells CATSDQLAGRTDTQYF. CDR3 coding DNA: TGTGCCACCAGTGATCAACTAGCGGGAAGGACAGATACGCAGTATTTT.

This clone was counted only a few times. The chain joins TRBV11-2 to TRBJ2-2; 8 nucleotides line up with TRBD1. This CDR3 has 16 residues. V dropped 5 bases and J dropped 4; count of bases not matched to a gene: 9. Germline V gene sequence: CDR1 SGHAT, CDR2 FQNNGV. The DNA of the CDR3 is TGTGCCAGCAGCGAGGCCAGGGGGCGCGGCACCGGGGAGCTGTTTTTT. Translated: CASSEARGRGTGELFF.

The chain links TRBV7-2 to TRBJ1-3; 9 bases map to TRBD1. This CDR3 has 17 amino acids. V dropped 5 bases and J dropped 0; count of bases not matched to a gene: 8. Germline V gives CDR1 SGHTA, CDR2 FQGNSA. The CDR3 region has the DNA TGTGCCAGCAGCCAGGACAGGGGCCAATACTCTGGAAACACCATATATTTT. Amino acids: CASSQDRGQYSGNTIYF.

The V gene is TRBV7-2, the J gene TRBJ2-3; D perhaps matches TRBD1 (5 bases). V was pared by 1 base and J by 0 bases, with 11 bases between. The CDR3 totals 16 residues. Germline V CDR1 and CDR2: SGHTA, FQGNSA. The CDR3 coding sequence is TGTGCCAGCAGCTTAGGGGGCGTTCTAAGCACAGATACGCAGTATTTT. As protein: CASSLGGVLSTDTQYF.

The gene calls are TRBV5-1 and TRBJ2-3, with TRBD2 matching over 11 bases. This CDR3 comprises 14 residues. Trimming at V came to 4 bases and at J to 6 bases, leaving 4 bases not matched to a gene. The germline V gene has CDR1 SGHRS and CDR2 YFSETQ. CDR3 sequence: CASSISGGADTQYF. The CDR3 DNA reads TGCGCCAGCAGCATTAGCGGGGGGGCGGATACGCAGTATTTT.

The chain recombines TRBV30 with TRBJ1-5; 8 bases are a match to TRBD1. The CDR3 has 14 amino acids. Looked up from germline, CDR1 is GTSNPN and CDR2 is SVGIG (reference sequence). V lost 1 base, J lost 7 bases, and 6 bases stayed unmatched. CDR3 DNA sequence: TGTGCCTGGAGTGCAACTGACAGGGGCCAGCCCCAGCATTTT. Amino acid sequence: CAWSATDRGQPQHF.

This clone was observed a single time. The CDR3 reads CASSINGAGNNEQFF. CDR3 nucleotide sequence: TGCGCCAGCAGCATAAACGGAGCCGGCAACAATGAGCAGTTCTTC. This sequence joins TRBV5-1 and TRBJ2-1; D is unclear. Germline CDR1 and CDR2: SGHRS and YFSETQ. The CDR3 consists of 15 residues. The V and J ends lost 4 bases and 5 bases respectively, with 16 bases between them.